The rows below give T cell receptor beta chains drawn from one sample of a study of control samples from healthy donors and cancer patients. TCRdb's copy holds only in-frame clones and misses some; the assay was immunoSEQ multiplex PCR. The table shows 200,000 or so clones, with about 95% occurring only once. The sequencing input was blood. The receptors were gathered from a man in his fifties in good health. CDR3s include the opening cysteine and the closing phenylalanine or tryptophan. D genes are given only for firm matches. Part of the rows lack a size; the others show once, few, many or a class for expanded clones.

TRBV14	NA	NA	TRBJ2-2	CASSQGVSYTGELFF	TGTGCCAGCAGCCAAGGGGTCAGCTACACCGGGGAGCTGTTTTTT
TRBV7-9	TRBD1	NA	TRBJ1-2	CASSLEGTGYYGYTF	TGTGCCAGCAGCTTAGAAGGGACAGGATACTATGGCTACACCTTC
TRBV4-1	NA	NA	TRBJ2-1	CASSQVDEQFF	TGCGCCAGCAGCCAAGTCGATGAGCAGTTCTTC
TRBV28	NA	NA	TRBJ1-3	CASGTAGVNTIYF	TGTGCCAGCGGAACCGCAGGGGTAAACACCATATATTTT
TRBV5-1	NA	NA	TRBJ2-3	CASSLEQPSTDTQYF	TGCGCCAGCAGCTTGGAACAGCCTAGCACAGATACGCAGTATTTT
TRBV9	TRBD2	NA	TRBJ2-5	CASSVYAGGREETQYF	TGTGCCAGCAGCGTCTACGCGGGGGGGCGCGAAGAGACCCAGTACTTC
TRBV5-4	NA	once	TRBJ2-1	CASSSPDRWSSYNEQFF	TGTGCCAGCAGCTCTCCGGATAGGTGGAGCTCCTACAATGAGCAGTTCTTC
TRBV10-1	NA	NA	TRBJ1-5	CASSEGSSNQPQHF	TGCGCCAGCAGTGAGGGGTCTAGCAATCAGCCCCAGCATTTT
TRBV24-1	NA	NA	TRBJ2-1	CATSDFRQGIYNEQFF	TGTGCCACCAGTGATTTTAGGCAGGGAATCTACAATGAGCAGTTCTTC
TRBV6-5	NA	NA	TRBJ1-5	CASSYSGDYSNQPQHF	TGTGCCAGCAGTTACTCAGGGGATTATAGCAATCAGCCCCAGCATTTT
TRBV4-3	NA	NA	TRBJ2-7	CASSQGYPSLYEQYF	TGCGCCAGCAGCCAAGGTTACCCTAGCTTGTACGAGCAGTACTTC
TRBV7-8	NA	once	TRBJ1-4	CATRRAHEKLFF	TGTGCCACTCGGCGCGCCCATGAAAAACTGTTTTTT
TRBV5-1	TRBD1	few	TRBJ1-3	CASSSQGQGSGNTIYF	TGCGCCAGCAGCTCGCAAGGACAGGGGTCTGGAAACACCATATATTTT
TRBV2	NA	NA	TRBJ2-4	CASSPDRTLAKNIQYF	TGTGCCAGCAGTCCTGACAGGACTCTAGCCAAAAACATTCAGTACTTC
TRBV5-1	NA	NA	TRBJ1-1	CASRGGRKKMNTEAFF	TGCGCCAGCAGGGGGGGTAGGAAGAAAATGAACACTGAAGCTTTCTTT
TRBV5-1	TRBD1	NA	TRBJ1-6	CASSPRLMGQNNSPLHF	TGCGCCAGCAGCCCGAGATTGATGGGACAGAATAATTCACCCCTCCACTTT
TRBV7-9	NA	NA	TRBJ1-1	CASSLVPGTEAFF	TGTGCCAGCAGCTTAGTTCCGGGGACTGAAGCTTTCTTT
TRBV5-1	NA	NA	TRBJ1-4	CASSLGEGATNEKLFF	TGCGCCAGCAGCTTGGGAGAGGGCGCAACTAATGAAAAACTGTTTTTT
TRBV24-1	NA	NA	TRBJ2-3	CATSAGFRDTQYF	TGTGCCACCAGTGCAGGGTTCCGGGATACGCAGTATTTT
TRBV2	TRBD2	NA	TRBJ2-7	CARAPERGGRNEQYF	TGTGCCAGGGCACCCGAGCGGGGGGGCCGGAACGAGCAGTACTTC
TRBV6-5	NA	NA	TRBJ2-1	CASTLTGGYNEQFF	TGTGCCAGCACCTTGACAGGTGGATACAATGAGCAGTTCTTC
TRBV5-1	NA	NA	TRBJ2-7	CASSLSTGEGYEQYF	TGCGCCAGCAGCCTTTCGACAGGGGAGGGCTACGAGCAGTACTTC
TRBV18	NA	NA	TRBJ2-7	CASSPATGTGGEQYF	TGTGCCAGCTCACCCGCTACCGGGACCGGGGGAGAGCAGTACTTC
TRBV4-1	NA	NA	TRBJ1-1	CASSPAEGLETEAFF	TGCGCCAGCAGCCCTGCGGAGGGGTTGGAGACTGAAGCTTTCTTT
TRBV12-3/TRBV12-4	NA	NA	TRBJ1-5	CASSLRRDQPQHF	TGTGCCAGCAGTCTTCGCAGGGATCAGCCCCAGCATTTT
TRBV7-2	TRBD2	NA	TRBJ2-7	CASSLVGDYSYEQYF	TGTGCCAGCAGCTTAGTTGGGGACTACTCCTACGAGCAGTACTTC
TRBV7-9	NA	NA	TRBJ1-6	CASSPSGGGNSPLHF	TGTGCCAGCAGCCCCAGTGGTGGGGGAAATTCACCCCTCCACTTT
TRBV29-1	TRBD1	NA	TRBJ2-5	CSALQGAPETQYF	TGCAGCGCCCTACAGGGGGCCCCAGAGACCCAGTACTTC
TRBV28	NA	NA	TRBJ1-4	CASSFGSQNEKLFF	TGTGCCAGCAGTTTTGGCAGCCAAAATGAAAAACTGTTTTTT
TRBV5-1	NA	NA	TRBJ2-7	CASSPSTGYEQYF	TGCGCCAGCAGTCCAAGCACGGGCTACGAGCAGTACTTC
TRBV3-1/TRBV3-2	NA	NA	TRBJ2-5	CASSRAQVRCETQYF	TGTGCCAGCAGTCGAGCCCAGGTACGGTGTGAGACCCAGTACTTC
TRBV18	NA	NA	TRBJ2-5	CASSPPSETQYF	TGTGCCAGCTCACCACCGTCCGAGACCCAGTACTTC
TRBV12-3/TRBV12-4	NA	NA	TRBJ1-1	CASSLSNTEAFF	TGTGCCAGCAGTTTATCGAACACTGAAGCTTTCTTT
TRBV3-1/TRBV3-2	NA	NA	TRBJ2-1	CASSLSRENEQFF	TGTGCCAGCAGCCTAAGCCGGGAAAATGAGCAGTTCTTC
TRBV28	NA	NA	TRBJ1-6	CASSLGQNNSPLHF	TGTGCCAGCAGTTTAGGGCAGAATAATTCACCCCTCCACTTT
TRBV5-1	NA	NA	TRBJ1-3	CASSGGRDNSGNTIYF	TGCGCCAGCAGCGGGGGCCGGGACAACTCTGGAAACACCATATATTTT
TRBV28	NA	NA	TRBJ1-5	CATLTLNQPQHF	TGTGCCACCCTGACCCTGAATCAGCCCCAGCATTTT
TRBV6-5	NA	NA	TRBJ1-1	CASSFRDQYKGAEAFF	TGTGCCAGCAGTTTCCGGGACCAATATAAAGGCGCTGAAGCTTTCTTT
TRBV11-3	TRBD2	NA	TRBJ2-3	CASSLDSAGGARDTQYF	TGTGCCAGCAGCTTAGATTCCGCGGGGGGGGCTAGGGATACGCAGTATTTT
TRBV6-7	TRBD1	NA	TRBJ2-2	CASSPSGGAAGWELFF	TGTGCCAGCAGTCCCTCAGGGGGCGCGGCGGGTTGGGAGCTGTTTTTT
TRBV3-1/TRBV3-2	NA	NA	TRBJ1-1	CASSHLGMNTEAFF	TGTGCCAGCAGCCATCTAGGAATGAACACTGAAGCTTTCTTT
TRBV5-1	NA	NA	TRBJ2-5	CASSLPPADKPQYF	TGCGCCAGCAGCTTGCCTCCTGCTGATAAGCCCCAGTACTTC
TRBV25-1	NA	NA	TRBJ1-5	CASSGPGLEGNQPQHF	TGTGCCAGCAGTGGTCCCGGCCTAGAAGGCAATCAGCCCCAGCATTTT
TRBV10-3	NA	once	TRBJ1-1	CAISERNTEAFF	TGTGCCATCAGTGAAAGGAACACTGAAGCTTTCTTT
TRBV6-2/TRBV6-3	NA	NA	TRBJ2-1	CASSYFVEQGYNEQFF	TGTGCCAGCAGTTACTTCGTCGAACAGGGCTACAATGAGCAGTTCTTC
TRBV2	NA	NA	TRBJ2-3	CASNLLRGRPSDTQYF	TGTGCCAGCAACCTTTTGAGGGGAAGGCCTTCCGATACGCAGTATTTT
TRBV3-1/TRBV3-2	TRBD2	once	TRBJ2-2	CASSQTRTSFWGELFF	TGTGCCAGCAGCCAAACTCGGACTAGCTTCTGGGGGGAGCTGTTTTTT
TRBV7-2	NA	NA	TRBJ2-5	CASRESWGSETQYF	TGTGCCAGCAGAGAGTCGTGGGGGTCGGAGACCCAGTACTTC
TRBV27	TRBD1	NA	TRBJ1-2	CASSRTGGVYGYTF	TGTGCCAGCAGTAGGACAGGGGGCGTCTATGGCTACACCTTC
TRBV19	NA	NA	TRBJ1-5	CASSPQGPNSNQPQHF	TGTGCCAGTAGTCCTCAGGGACCTAATAGCAATCAGCCCCAGCATTTT
TRBV7-2	NA	NA	TRBJ1-2	CASSLVDGNYGYTF	TGTGCCAGCAGCTTAGTGGACGGAAACTATGGCTACACCTTC
TRBV19	NA	NA	TRBJ2-3	CASSLGQAVADTQYF	TGTGCCAGTTCCCTTGGCCAGGCGGTCGCAGATACGCAGTATTTT
TRBV19	NA	NA	TRBJ1-1	CATAQPPGTNTEAFF	TGTGCCACCGCCCAACCCCCGGGAACTAACACTGAAGCTTTCTTT